This is a list of T cell receptor beta chains from one sample in a study of tumor and adjacent non-tumor tissue in lung cancer. Each CDR3 protein is one row after TCRdb ran MiXCR on the multiplex PCR reads. The sample has some 99,000 distinct CDR3 sequences; under 65% are singletons. The sequenced sample was distant non-tumor lung tissue. The receptors derive from a man aged 55 to 69 with non-small cell lung cancer. Both conserved end residues are part of each CDR3.

v_call | cdr3_aa
TRBV20-1 | CSARDRYNTEAFF
TRBV6-2/TRBV6-3 | CANSPSGLSSYEQCF
TRBV30 | CAWRRVAFGAFF
TRBV6-4 | CASSGREPSEQYF
TRBV6-1 | CASSLDGANVLTF
TRBV5-6 | CASSLDRFTEQYF
TRBV12-3/TRBV12-4 | CASSLGQDGYGYTF
TRBV6-5 | CVSSCLGKRELFF
TRBV20-1 | CSIFPWTREKVFF
TRBV11-2 | CASSLVLRLAGVDEQFF